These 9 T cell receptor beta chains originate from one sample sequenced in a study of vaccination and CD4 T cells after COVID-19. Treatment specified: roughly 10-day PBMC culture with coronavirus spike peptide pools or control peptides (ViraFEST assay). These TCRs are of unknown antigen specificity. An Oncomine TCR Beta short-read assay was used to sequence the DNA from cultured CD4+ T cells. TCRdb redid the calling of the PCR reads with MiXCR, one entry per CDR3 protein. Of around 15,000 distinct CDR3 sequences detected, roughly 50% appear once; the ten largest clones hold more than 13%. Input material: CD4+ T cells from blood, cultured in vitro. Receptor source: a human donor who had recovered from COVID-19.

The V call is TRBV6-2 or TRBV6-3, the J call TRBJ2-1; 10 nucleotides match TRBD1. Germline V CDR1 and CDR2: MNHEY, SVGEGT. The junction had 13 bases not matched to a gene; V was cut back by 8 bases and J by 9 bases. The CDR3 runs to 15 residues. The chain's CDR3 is CASGAGTGVLGEQFF. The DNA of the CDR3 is TGTGCCAGCGGAGCTGGGACAGGGGTTCTGGGTGAGCAGTTCTTC.

CDR3 in amino acids: CASSALAEVRYEQYF. The CDR3 DNA reads as TGTGCCAGCAGCGCACTAGCCGAAGTAAGGTACGAGCAGTACTTC. V gene TRBV6-1 combines with J gene TRBJ2-7; TRBD2 might be the D (6 bases). Trimming stripped 6 bases from V and 4 bases from J, with 19 bases between. Germline values: CDR1 MNHNS, CDR2 SASEGT. This CDR3 is built from 15 residues.

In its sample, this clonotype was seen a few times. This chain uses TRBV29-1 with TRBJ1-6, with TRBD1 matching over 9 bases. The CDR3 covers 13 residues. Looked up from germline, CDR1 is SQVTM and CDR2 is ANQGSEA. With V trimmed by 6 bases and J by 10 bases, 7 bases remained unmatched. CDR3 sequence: CSVGTGNGSPLHF. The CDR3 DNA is TGCAGCGTCGGGACAGGGAATGGCTCACCCCTCCACTTT.

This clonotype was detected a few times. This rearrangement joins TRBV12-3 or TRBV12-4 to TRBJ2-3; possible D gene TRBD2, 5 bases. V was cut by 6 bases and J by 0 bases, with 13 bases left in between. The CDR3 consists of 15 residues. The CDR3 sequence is CASRSRTASTDTQYF. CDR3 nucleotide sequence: TGTGCCAGCAGATCCAGGACTGCTAGCACAGATACGCAGTATTTT.

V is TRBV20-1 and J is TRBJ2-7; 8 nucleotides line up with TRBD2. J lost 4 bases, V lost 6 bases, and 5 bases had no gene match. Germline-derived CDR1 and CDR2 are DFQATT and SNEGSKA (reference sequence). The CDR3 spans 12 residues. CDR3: CSAERGNYEQYF. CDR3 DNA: TGCAGTGCCGAGCGGGGGAATTACGAGCAGTACTTC.

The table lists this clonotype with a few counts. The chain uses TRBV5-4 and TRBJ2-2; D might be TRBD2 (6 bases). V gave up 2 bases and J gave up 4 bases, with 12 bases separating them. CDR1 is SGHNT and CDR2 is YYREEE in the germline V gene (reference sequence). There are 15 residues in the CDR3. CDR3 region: CASSLDPGATGELFF. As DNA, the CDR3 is TGTGCCAGCAGCTTAGATCCGGGAGCCACCGGGGAGCTGTTTTTT.

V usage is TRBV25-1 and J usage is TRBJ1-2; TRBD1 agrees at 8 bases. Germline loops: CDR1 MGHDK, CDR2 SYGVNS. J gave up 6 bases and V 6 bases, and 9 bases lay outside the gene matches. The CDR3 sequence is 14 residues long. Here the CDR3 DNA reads TGTGCCAGCAGCAGACAGGGGAGAGGAGATGGCTACACCTTC. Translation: CASSRQGRGDGYTF.

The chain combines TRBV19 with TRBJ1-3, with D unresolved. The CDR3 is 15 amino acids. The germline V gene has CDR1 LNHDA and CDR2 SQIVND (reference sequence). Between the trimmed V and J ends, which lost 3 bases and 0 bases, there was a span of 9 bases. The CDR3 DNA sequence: TGTGCCAGTAGTATCGGGCGCTTCTCTGGAAACACCATATATTTT. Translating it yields CASSIGRFSGNTIYF. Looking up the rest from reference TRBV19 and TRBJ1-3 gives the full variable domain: DGGITQSPKYLFRKEGQNVTLSCEQNLNHDAMYWYRQDPGQGLRLIYYSQIVNDFQKGDIAEGYSVSREKKESFPLTVTSAQKNPTAFYLCASSIGRFSGNTIYFGEGSWLTVV.

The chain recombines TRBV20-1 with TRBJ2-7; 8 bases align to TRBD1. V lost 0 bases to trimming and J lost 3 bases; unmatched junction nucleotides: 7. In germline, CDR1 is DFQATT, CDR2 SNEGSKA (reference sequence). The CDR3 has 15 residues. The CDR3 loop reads CSARDPRQGYYEQYF. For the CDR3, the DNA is TGCAGTGCTAGAGATCCGAGACAGGGGTACTACGAGCAGTACTTC.